These 17 T cell receptor beta chains came from one sample sequenced in a study of OX40 agonist ivuxolimab in advanced cancers. Clones were sequenced by immunoSEQ multiplex PCR, and TCRdb holds only the in-frame ones, with some missing. The table includes 40,000 to 60,000 clones, about 90% detected once. Sequencing was performed on CD4+ or CD8+ T cells sorted from blood, taken in a trial of the OX40 agonist ivuxolimab. The receptors come from an adult with an advanced solid tumor such as melanoma, head and neck, liver or kidney cancer.

V usage is TRBV7-2 and J usage is TRBJ2-7; D is possibly TRBD2 (6 bases). Trimming removed 1 base at V and 4 bases at J, with 11 bases between. Germline CDR1 SGHTA, CDR2 FQGNSA. The CDR3 covers 14 residues. The CDR3 sequence: CASSLGAGGYEQYV. CDR3 sequence (DNA): TGTGCCAGCAGCTTAGGGGCCGGGGGTTACGAGCAGTACGTC.

The rearrangement links TRBV7-9 to TRBJ2-1; 7 bases agree with TRBD2. CDR1 and CDR2 (germline): SEHNR, FQNEAQ (reference sequence). The V segment lost 6 bases and the J segment 7 bases; nucleotides outside the gene matches: 3. The CDR3 is 12 residues long. For the CDR3, the DNA is TGTGCCAGCAGGCAGGGACTAAATGAGCAGTTCTTC. This encodes CASRQGLNEQFF.

This chain joins TRBV19 and TRBJ1-2; D is unclear. Deletions cut 3 bases from V and 5 bases from J, with 4 bases between. Germline V gene data show CDR1 as LNHDA and CDR2 as SQIVND (reference sequence). The CDR3 totals 11 residues. This chain's CDR3 is CASSIYYGYTF. The CDR3 DNA follows: TGTGCCAGTAGTATTTATTATGGCTACACCTTC.

This chain connects TRBV7-3 to TRBJ2-2; D may be TRBD2 (7 bases). Germline V gene lookup returns CDR1 SGHTA and CDR2 FQGTGA. V was pared by 3 bases and J by 2 bases, with 16 bases between. CDR3 length: 17 residues. CDR3 sequence reads: CASSLLGGQGNTGELFF. The CDR3 DNA sequence: TGTGCCAGCAGCTTGCTGGGGGGGCAGGGTAACACCGGGGAGCTGTTTTTT.

J is TRBJ1-1 and V is TRBV4-2, with D unclear. The CDR3 runs to 15 residues. Germline V gene lookup returns CDR1 LGHNA and CDR2 YNFKEQ. Trimming removed 1 base from V and 2 bases from J, with 11 bases in between. Written as DNA, the CDR3 is TGTGCCAGCAGCCAAGTCATCAGCCCCAACACTGAAGCTTTCTTT. It encodes CASSQVISPNTEAFF.

The rearrangement uses TRBV2 and TRBJ2-3, with D hard to call. Germline V gene sequence: CDR1 SNHLY, CDR2 FYNNEI. Deletions cut 4 bases from V and 2 bases from J, with 13 bases between. The CDR3 runs 15 residues. CDR3 sequence reads: CASSGSVFSTDTQYF. For the CDR3, the DNA is TGTGCCAGCAGTGGCAGCGTATTCTCCACAGATACGCAGTATTTT.

The chain has TRBV13 and TRBJ2-1, with TRBD1 as a possible D gene (7 bases). CDR1 PRHDT and CDR2 FYEKMQ come from the germline V gene (reference sequence). CDR3 length: 12 amino acids. Trimming removed 9 bases from V and 8 bases from J, with 14 bases in between. This chain's CDR3 is CASSDREDEQFF. DNA of the CDR3: TGTGCCAGTAGCGACAGGGAGGATGAGCAGTTCTTC.

V and J are TRBV4-1 and TRBJ1-5; 8 bases are a match to TRBD1. V gave up 4 bases and J gave up 6 bases; unmatched junction bases: 5. Germline CDR1 and CDR2: MGHRA and YSYEKL. The CDR3 spans 14 residues. The CDR3: CASSRGQGGQPQHF. CDR3 nucleotide sequence: TGCGCCAGCAGCCGCGGACAGGGCGGTCAGCCCCAGCATTTT.

The rearrangement joins TRBV7-9 to TRBJ2-1; perhaps D is TRBD1 or TRBD2 (5 bases each). V was shortened by 5 bases and J by 10 bases, with 12 bases between the two germline ends. This CDR3 spans 12 amino acids. Germline CDR1 SEHNR, CDR2 FQNEAQ (reference sequence). Written as DNA, the CDR3 is TGTGCCAGCAGCCCAGGGAGCGGCGAGCAGTTCTTC. Its protein is CASSPGSGEQFF.

This chain joins TRBV27 and TRBJ2-5, with D perhaps matching TRBD2 (6 bases). V lost 3 bases and J lost 3, with 11 bases in between. The germline V gene encodes CDR1 MNHEY and CDR2 SMNVEV (reference sequence). The CDR3 loop spans 14 amino acids. CDR3 sequence reads: CASSLGGAEETQYF. The CDR3 region has the DNA TGTGCCAGCAGTTTGGGGGGAGCGGAAGAGACCCAGTACTTC.

This chain joins TRBV6-1 and TRBJ2-1, with 7 bases identical to TRBD1. The CDR3 runs to 15 residues. CDR1 and CDR2 from the germline V gene are MNHNS and SASEGT. Unmatched junction bases numbered 2, after V lost 1 base and J lost 2 bases. The chain's CDR3 is CASSEGGQPYNEQFF. As DNA, the CDR3 is TGTGCCAGCAGTGAAGGGGGACAGCCCTACAATGAGCAGTTCTTC.

Here the CDR3 reads CASSVGFDQGKWEQFF. DNA for the CDR3: TGTGCCAGCAGCGTAGGGTTCGACCAGGGGAAATGGGAGCAGTTCTTC. This chain connects TRBV9 to TRBJ2-1, with D possibly matching TRBD1 (6 bases). Germline assignment: CDR1 SGDLS and CDR2 YYNGEE. The CDR3 has 16 residues. Between the trimmed V and J ends, which lost 0 bases and 10 bases, there was a span of 20 bases.

The V and J genes are TRBV9 and TRBJ2-3; 7 positions match TRBD1. Germline values: CDR1 SGDLS, CDR2 YYNGEE. The CDR3 runs to 14 residues. V shed 4 bases, J shed 3 bases, and the junction held 5 bases outside the gene matches. CDR3 sequence: CASSLSQGTDTQYF. CDR3 bases: TGTGCCAGCAGCCTTTCACAGGGGACAGATACGCAGTATTTT. The whole variable domain, filled in from reference TRBV9 and TRBJ2-3, reads DSGVTQTPKHLITATGQRVTLRCSPRSGDLSVYWYQQSLDQGLQFLIQYYNGEERAKGNILERFSAQQFPDLHSELNLSSLELGDSALYFCASSLSQGTDTQYFGPGTRLTVL.

This sequence joins TRBV5-1 and TRBJ2-5; TRBD2 matches 9 bases. CDR3 size: 15 residues. Germline lookup yields CDR1 SGHRS and CDR2 YFSETQ. V gave up 0 bases and J gave up 2 bases; unmatched junction bases: 2. CDR3 sequence reads: CASSLGLAAQETQYF. DNA for the CDR3: TGCGCCAGCAGCTTGGGACTAGCGGCGCAAGAGACCCAGTACTTC.

The CDR3 region has the DNA TGTGCCAGCAGTTTCTTGGGACAGGGGAAGGGACAGCCCCAGCATTTT. This sequence encodes CASSFLGQGKGQPQHF. The chain couples TRBV27 to TRBJ1-5, with TRBD1 matching 10 bases. The V gene end was trimmed by 3 bases and the J gene end by 7 bases; junction bases not matched to a gene: 9. The CDR3 length is 16 residues. Germline V gives CDR1 MNHEY, CDR2 SMNVEV (reference sequence).

With respect to this clone: Other DNA sequences from this sample encode an identical CDR3 as well. The rearrangement links TRBV27 to TRBJ2-7; 9 nucleotides align to TRBD1. Germline trimming cut 5 bases from V and 3 bases from J; bases unmatched to any gene: 2. The CDR3 has 13 residues. Per the germline V gene, CDR1 is MNHEY and CDR2 is SMNVEV (reference sequence). CDR3 DNA sequence: TGTGCCAGCAGTCCGGGACAGGGCTACGAGCAGTACGTC. It is translated as CASSPGQGYEQYV.

The chain employs TRBV2 and TRBJ2-5; D not resolved. The CDR3 contains 15 residues. The germline gives CDR1 SNHLY, CDR2 FYNNEI. With 10 bases removed from V and 2 bases from J, the gap between germline ends came to 20 bases. DNA of the CDR3: TGTGCCAAAGAACGGGCAAGACCCCCTCAAGAGACCCAGTACTTC. This sequence encodes CAKERARPPQETQYF.